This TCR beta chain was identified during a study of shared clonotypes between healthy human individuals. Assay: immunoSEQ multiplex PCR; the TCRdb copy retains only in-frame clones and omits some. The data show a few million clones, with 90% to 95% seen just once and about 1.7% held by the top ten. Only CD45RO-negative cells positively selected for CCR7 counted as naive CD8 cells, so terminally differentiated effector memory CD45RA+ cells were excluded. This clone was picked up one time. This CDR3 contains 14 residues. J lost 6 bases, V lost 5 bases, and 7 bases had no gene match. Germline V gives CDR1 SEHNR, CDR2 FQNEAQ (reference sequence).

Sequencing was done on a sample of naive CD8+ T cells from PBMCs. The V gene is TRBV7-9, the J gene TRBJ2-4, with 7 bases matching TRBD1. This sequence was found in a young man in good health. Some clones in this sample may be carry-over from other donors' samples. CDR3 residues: CASSRTDRANIQYF. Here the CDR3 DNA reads TGTGCCAGCAGCCGAACTGACAGGGCAAACATTCAGTACTTC.